The clone carrying this TCR beta chain was detected only a few times. Its antigen is not identified. The entry originates in a study of cytomegalovirus exposure and HLA in healthy donors. Points from the study as a whole: Rarity held for most TCR sequences, but there were some public TCRs that occurred in many donors.

Germline lookup yields CDR1 SGHRS and CDR2 YFSETQ. This CDR3 has 16 residues. V shed 0 bases, J shed 4 bases, and the junction held 5 bases outside the gene matches. Data came from immunoSEQ multiplex PCR; TCRdb stores just in-frame clones and leaves some out. The sample lists about 160,000 clones; 80% to 90% were seen once. The rearrangement links TRBV5-1 to TRBJ2-2; 8 bases map to TRBD2. The specimen sequenced was PBMCs. The receptor was derived from a woman in her twenties or thirties in good health and CMV-seronegative. Here the CDR3 DNA reads TGCGCCAGCAGCTTGGGGTCTAGCGGGTTCACCGGGGAGCTGTTTTTT. Residues: CASSLGSSGFTGELFF. The full variable domain, its missing parts supplied by reference TRBV5-1 and TRBJ2-2, is KAGVTQTPRYLIKTRGQQVTLSCSPISGHRSVSWYQQTPGQGLQFLFEYFSETQRNKGNFPGRFSGRQFSNSRSEMNVSTLELGDSALYLCASSLGSSGFTGELFFGEGSRLTVL.